What follows are 18 T cell receptor beta chains derived from one specimen sequenced in a study of T cell responses to AZD1222 COVID-19 vaccine. Clones were read by immunoSEQ multiplex PCR, and TCRdb kept only the in-frame ones, dropping some. The sample includes about 86,000 clones, approximately 89% of them seen just once. This specimen was peripheral blood, taken 28 days after the second AZD1222 dose. The receptors here all came from an adult who received the AZD1222 COVID-19 vaccine.

Remarks on this clone: This sample includes further DNA sequences coding for the same CDR3. The CDR3 bases are TGTGCCAGCAGCTTAGCCTCCTACGAGCAGTACGTC. Its protein is CASSLASYEQYV. The chain recombines TRBV11-2 with TRBJ2-7; D call uncertain. Germline V CDR1 and CDR2: SGHAT, FQNNGV. The CDR3 loop spans 12 amino acids. V shed 1 base and J shed 0 bases, with 1 base lying between them.

Worth noting for this clone: A junction boundary mismatches the germline segment, possibly from a read error. This chain connects TRBV15 to TRBJ1-5; possibly TRBD1 for D (6 bases). Looked up from germline, CDR1 is LNHNV and CDR2 is YYDKDF (reference sequence). There are 13 residues in the CDR3. CDR3 loop: CATSRESGQGRCF. For the CDR3, the DNA is TGTGCCACCAGCAGAGAAAGTGGCCAGGGGCGGTGTTTT.

V gene TRBV9 combines with J gene TRBJ2-1; D call uncertain. Looked up from germline, CDR1 is SGDLS and CDR2 is YYNGEE. With 0 bases removed from V and 6 bases from J, the gap between germline ends came to 4 bases. The CDR3 has 12 amino acids. CDR3 sequence: CASSVDSNEQFF. DNA for the CDR3: TGTGCCAGCAGCGTAGATTCCAATGAGCAGTTCTTC.

The chain carries TRBV30 and TRBJ2-2; D is ambiguous. CDR3 length: 13 residues. Germline assignment: CDR1 GTSNPN and CDR2 SVGIG (reference sequence). V was pared by 4 bases and J by 1 base, with 7 bases between. The CDR3 coding sequence is TGTGCCTGGAATACTCTGAACACCGGGGAGCTGTTTTTT. It translates to CAWNTLNTGELFF.

V is TRBV6-5 and J is TRBJ2-5, with D uncertain. V lost 0 bases and J 2 bases, leaving 7 bases between the germline ends. CDR1 is MNHEY and CDR2 is SVGAGI in the germline V gene. This CDR3 region has 14 residues. CDR3: CASSYSVGQETQYF. CDR3 nucleotides: TGTGCCAGCAGTTACTCAGTAGGGCAAGAGACCCAGTACTTC.

The V and J genes are TRBV7-9 and TRBJ2-1, with TRBD2 identical over 8 bases. The CDR3 loop spans 13 amino acids. With 8 bases clipped from V and 9 bases from J, the junction kept 9 bases outside the gene matches. Germline values: CDR1 SEHNR, CDR2 FQNEAQ (reference sequence). CDR3 loop: CASDPGGQGEQFF. The CDR3 coding sequence is TGTGCCAGCGACCCGGGGGGGCAGGGTGAGCAGTTCTTC. The full variable domain, its missing parts supplied by reference TRBV7-9 and TRBJ2-1, is DTGVSQNPRHKITKRGQNVTFRCDPISEHNRLYWYRQTLGQGPEFLTYFQNEAQLEKSRLLSDRFSAERPKGSFSTLEIQRTEQGDSAMYLCASDPGGQGEQFFGPGTRLTVL.

This sequence joins TRBV18 and TRBJ2-7, with D perhaps assigned TRBD1 or TRBD2 (5 bases each). Germline V CDR1 and CDR2: KGHSH, LQKENI. The CDR3 extends over 16 amino acids. Trimming removed 0 bases from V and 6 bases from J, with 18 bases in between. The CDR3 bases are TGTGCCAGCTCACCACCGGCTTCTCGGATGAGGGGCGAGCAGTACTTC. Its translation is CASSPPASRMRGEQYF. Drawing the rest from reference TRBV18 and TRBJ2-7, the complete variable domain is NAGVMQNPRHLVRRRGQEARLRCSPMKGHSHVYWYRQLPEEGLKFMVYLQKENIIDESGMPKERFSAEFPKEGPSILRIQQVVRGDSAAYFCASSPPASRMRGEQYFGPGTRLTVT.

The V gene is TRBV19, the J gene TRBJ1-2, with 10 positions matching TRBD1. Germline CDR1 reads LNHDA; CDR2 reads SQIVND (reference sequence). With V trimmed by 7 bases and J by 5 bases, 4 bases remained unmatched. The CDR3 length is 13 residues. The CDR3 DNA sequence: TGTGCCAGTACCGGGACAGGGGCGTATGGCTACACCTTC. Amino acid sequence: CASTGTGAYGYTF. Full variable domain (rest looked up from reference TRBV19 and TRBJ1-2): DGGITQSPKYLFRKEGQNVTLSCEQNLNHDAMYWYRQDPGQGLRLIYYSQIVNDFQKGDIAEGYSVSREKKESFPLTVTSAQKNPTAFYLCASTGTGAYGYTFGSGTRLTVV.

This chain joins TRBV27 and TRBJ2-3; D gene uncertain. The V gene lost 3 bases and the J gene lost 0 bases, with 7 bases spanning the gap. The CDR3 has 14 amino acids. The germline gives CDR1 MNHEY, CDR2 SMNVEV (reference sequence). The CDR3: CASSFSGSTDTQYF. The CDR3 DNA follows: TGTGCCAGCAGTTTCTCCGGGAGCACAGATACGCAGTATTTT.

The chain employs TRBV14 and TRBJ2-7; D remains unclear. Germline CDR1 and CDR2: SGHDN and FVKESK. This CDR3 region has 12 residues. Trimming left V 3 bases short and J 2 bases short, with 5 bases between. This chain's CDR3 is CASSQSAYEQYF. CDR3 DNA sequence: TGTGCCAGCAGCCAGTCAGCCTACGAGCAGTACTTC.

This clone occurred once. The chain uses TRBV14 and TRBJ1-1; weak D call: TRBD1 (6 bases). CDR3 size: 21 residues. The germline V and J ends were trimmed by 0 bases and 5 bases, with 31 bases remaining between them. The germline CDR1 and CDR2 sequences are SGHDN and FVKESK. CDR3 amino acids: CASSQDKIQQGVKIERTEAFF. Here the CDR3 DNA reads TGTGCCAGCAGCCAAGATAAAATTCAACAGGGAGTCAAGATCGAGAGGACTGAAGCTTTCTTT.

In its sample, this clone was seen once. This chain links TRBV3-1 (or the pseudogene TRBV3-2) with TRBJ1-5; no firm D call. This CDR3 contains 15 residues. The V end was cut by 4 bases, the J end by 0 bases, with 10 bases between. Germline lookup yields CDR1 LGHDT and CDR2 YNNKEL (reference sequence). CDR3 bases: TGTGCCAGCAGCCCGAATCCCGATAGCAATCAGCCCCAGCATTTT. Translating gives CASSPNPDSNQPQHF.

The CDR3 nucleotides are TGTGCCAGCAGCCCCCGACAGGGGGCAGCCGAGCAGTACTTC. Translating it yields CASSPRQGAAEQYF. The rearrangement uses TRBV13 and TRBJ2-7, with TRBD1 identical over 10 bases. CDR1 is PRHDT and CDR2 is FYEKMQ in the germline V gene (reference sequence). J was trimmed by 6 bases and V by 5 bases; bases with no gene match: 7. CDR3 size: 14 residues.

The chain links TRBV5-1 to TRBJ2-2; D could derive from TRBD1 or TRBD2 (6 bases each). The CDR3 runs 15 residues. The ends were cut back, 5 bases at V and 0 bases at J, with 11 bases in the middle. Germline V gene lookup returns CDR1 SGHRS and CDR2 YFSETQ. CDR3 loop: CASRPGATNTGELFF. CDR3 nucleotide sequence: TGCGCCAGCAGACCGGGGGCAACGAACACCGGGGAGCTGTTTTTT.

This clone was found once. V gene TRBV18 combines with J gene TRBJ2-7; 9 bases line up with TRBD1. CDR1 and CDR2 (germline): KGHSH, LQKENI. With V trimmed by 5 bases and J by 6 bases, 14 bases remained unmatched. This CDR3 contains 16 residues. The CDR3: CASSGQGLRGSIEQYV. The CDR3 DNA is TGTGCCAGCTCAGGACAGGGGTTACGAGGGAGCATCGAGCAGTACGTC.

This clone occurred once. The gene calls are TRBV5-1 and TRBJ2-7; perhaps TRBD1 as D (6 bases). The CDR3 length is 16 residues. The V end was cut by 1 base, the J end by 3 bases, with 17 bases between. The germline V gene encodes CDR1 SGHRS and CDR2 YFSETQ. DNA for the CDR3: TGCGCCAGCAGCTTGTCCCCCGTGAAGGGGGACTACGAGCAGTACTTC. Its translation: CASSLSPVKGDYEQYF.

This chain uses TRBV19 with TRBJ1-5, with TRBD1 matching 8 bases. CDR1 is LNHDA, CDR2 SQIVND, per germline (reference sequence). Trimming removed 9 bases from V and 6 bases from J; junction bases left unmatched: 10. This CDR3 comprises 14 residues. The CDR3 region is CASTTGGEIQPQHF. The CDR3, as DNA: TGTGCCAGCACTACAGGGGGAGAAATTCAGCCCCAGCATTTT.

The V call is TRBV30, the J call TRBJ1-6; possibly TRBD1 for D (5 bases). Trimming took off 0 bases at V and 6 bases at J, with 12 bases between the two ends. The CDR3 runs to 15 residues. The V gene's germline CDR1 is GTSNPN and CDR2 SVGIG (reference sequence). CDR3 nucleotides: TGTGCCTGGAGTGTATATCAGGGCCTTAATTCACCCCTCCACTTT. Amino acid sequence: CAWSVYQGLNSPLHF.